The 2 T cell receptor beta chains below all came from one sample that was sequenced in a study of blood T cell repertoires in COVID-19. The repertoire was sequenced with immunoSEQ multiplex PCR; TCRdb's copy has only in-frame clones and lacks some. The sample carries 150,000 to 200,000 clones, more than 75% recorded once. The sample comprised PBMCs or T cells enriched from blood (not recorded which). The receptors here all came from a man aged 35 to 55 who had recovered from COVID-19.

This rearrangement joins TRBV5-6 to TRBJ1-6; 7 bases map to TRBD1. Germline CDR1 is SGHDT and CDR2 is YYEEEE. The V gene end was trimmed by 1 base and the J gene end by 8 bases; junction bases not matched to a gene: 3. The CDR3 has 14 amino acids. The CDR3 DNA sequence: TGTGCCAGCAGCTTGAGCAGGGGGGATTCACCCCTCCACTTT. It specifies CASSLSRGDSPLHF.

V and J are TRBV30 and TRBJ1-3; perhaps TRBD1 as D (6 bases). Germline V CDR1 and CDR2: GTSNPN, SVGIG (reference sequence). The CDR3 loop spans 16 amino acids. Trimming pared 1 base from V and 0 bases from J, leaving 13 bases between. CDR3 DNA sequence: TGTGCCTGGAGTGCAGGGACACCAGCCTCTGGAAACACCATATATTTT. This translates into CAWSAGTPASGNTIYF.